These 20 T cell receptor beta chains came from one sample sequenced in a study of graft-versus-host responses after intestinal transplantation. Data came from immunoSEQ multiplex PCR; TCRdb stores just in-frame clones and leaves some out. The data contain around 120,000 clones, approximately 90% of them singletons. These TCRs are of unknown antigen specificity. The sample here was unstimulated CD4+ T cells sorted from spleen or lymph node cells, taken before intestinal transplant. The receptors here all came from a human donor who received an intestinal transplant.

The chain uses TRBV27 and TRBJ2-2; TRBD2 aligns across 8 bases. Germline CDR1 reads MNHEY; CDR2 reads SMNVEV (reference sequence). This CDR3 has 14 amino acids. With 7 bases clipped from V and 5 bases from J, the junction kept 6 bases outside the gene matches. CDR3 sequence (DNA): TGTGCCAGCAAACGGGGGGGGTCAACCGGGGAGCTGTTTTTT. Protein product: CASKRGGSTGELFF.

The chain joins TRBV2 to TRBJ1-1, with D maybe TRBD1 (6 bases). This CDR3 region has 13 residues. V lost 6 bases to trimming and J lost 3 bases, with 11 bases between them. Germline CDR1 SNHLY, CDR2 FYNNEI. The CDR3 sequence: CASRREGDTEAFF. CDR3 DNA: TGTGCCAGCAGAAGGGAGGGGGACACTGAAGCTTTCTTT.

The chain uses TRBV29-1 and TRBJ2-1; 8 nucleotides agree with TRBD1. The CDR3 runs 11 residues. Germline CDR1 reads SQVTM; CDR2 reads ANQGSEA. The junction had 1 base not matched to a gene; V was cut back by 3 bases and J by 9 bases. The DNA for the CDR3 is TGCAGCGTTGATACAGGGGGTGAGCAGTTCTTC. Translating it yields CSVDTGGEQFF.

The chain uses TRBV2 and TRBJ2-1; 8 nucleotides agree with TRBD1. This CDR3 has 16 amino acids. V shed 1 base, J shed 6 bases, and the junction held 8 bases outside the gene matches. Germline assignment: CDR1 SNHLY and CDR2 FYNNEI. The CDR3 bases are TGTGCCAGCAGTGAAGGTTTGGACAGGGTCTTCAATGAGCAGTTCTTC. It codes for CASSEGLDRVFNEQFF.

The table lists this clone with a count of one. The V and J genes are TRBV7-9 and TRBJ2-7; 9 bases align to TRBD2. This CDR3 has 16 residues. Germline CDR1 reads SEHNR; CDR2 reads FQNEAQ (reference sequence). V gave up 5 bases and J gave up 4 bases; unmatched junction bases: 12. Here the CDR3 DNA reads TGTGCCAGCAGCCGAGGACAGGAGGCGGGGGGGTACGAGCAGTACTTC. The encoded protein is CASSRGQEAGGYEQYF.

CDR3 loop: CASSLLAVSTDTQYF. CDR3 bases: TGTGCCAGCAGCCTACTAGCGGTTAGCACAGATACGCAGTATTTT. The rearrangement joins TRBV7-3 to TRBJ2-3, with TRBD2 identical over 8 bases. V dropped 5 bases and J dropped 0; count of bases not matched to a gene: 4. This CDR3 contains 15 residues. Germline lookup yields CDR1 SGHTA and CDR2 FQGTGA.

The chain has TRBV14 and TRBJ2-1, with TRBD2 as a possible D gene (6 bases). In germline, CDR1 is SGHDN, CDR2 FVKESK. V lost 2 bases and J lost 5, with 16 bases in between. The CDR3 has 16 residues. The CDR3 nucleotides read TGTGCCAGCAGCCAAAAGGTGATAGGGACTCACAATGAGCAGTTCTTC. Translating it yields CASSQKVIGTHNEQFF.

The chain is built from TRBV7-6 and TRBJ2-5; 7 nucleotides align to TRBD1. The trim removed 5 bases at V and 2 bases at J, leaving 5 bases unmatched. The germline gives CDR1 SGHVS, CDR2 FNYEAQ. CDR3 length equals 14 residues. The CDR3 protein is CASSPLGQQETQYF. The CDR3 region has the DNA TGTGCCAGCAGCCCCCTGGGACAGCAAGAGACCCAGTACTTC.

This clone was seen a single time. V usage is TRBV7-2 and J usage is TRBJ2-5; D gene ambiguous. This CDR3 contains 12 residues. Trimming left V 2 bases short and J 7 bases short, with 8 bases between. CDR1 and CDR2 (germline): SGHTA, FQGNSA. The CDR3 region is CASSLFRGTQYF. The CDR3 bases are TGTGCCAGCAGCTTATTCCGCGGGACCCAGTACTTC.

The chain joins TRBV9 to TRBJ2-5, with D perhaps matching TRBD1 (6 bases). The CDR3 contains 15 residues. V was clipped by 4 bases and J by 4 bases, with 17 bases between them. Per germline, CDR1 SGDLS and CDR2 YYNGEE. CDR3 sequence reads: CASSRQDVGIETQYF. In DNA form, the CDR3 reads TGTGCCAGCAGCCGACAGGACGTGGGTATAGAGACCCAGTACTTC.

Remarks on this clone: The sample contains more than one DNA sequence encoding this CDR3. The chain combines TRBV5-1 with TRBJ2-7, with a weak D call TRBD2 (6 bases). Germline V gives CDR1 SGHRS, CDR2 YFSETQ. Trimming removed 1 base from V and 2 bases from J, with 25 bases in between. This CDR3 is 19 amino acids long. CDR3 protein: CASSLSWDWRQLITYEQYF. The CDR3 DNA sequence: TGCGCCAGCAGCTTGTCCTGGGACTGGAGACAGTTGATTACCTACGAGCAGTACTTC.

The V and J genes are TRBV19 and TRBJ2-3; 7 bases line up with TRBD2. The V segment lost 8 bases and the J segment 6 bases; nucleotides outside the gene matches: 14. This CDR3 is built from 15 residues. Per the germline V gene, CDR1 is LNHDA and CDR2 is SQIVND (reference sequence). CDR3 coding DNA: TGTGCCAGTGGGAGGGCTTGGAGGCTCGGGGATACGCAGTATTTT. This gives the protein CASGRAWRLGDTQYF.

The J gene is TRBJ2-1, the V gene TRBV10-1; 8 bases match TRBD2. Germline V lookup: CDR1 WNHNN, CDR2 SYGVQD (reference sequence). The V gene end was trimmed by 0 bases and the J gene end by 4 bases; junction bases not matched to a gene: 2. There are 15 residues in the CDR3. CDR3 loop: CASSESSGVYNEQFF. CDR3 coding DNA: TGCGCCAGCAGTGAGTCTAGCGGGGTTTACAATGAGCAGTTCTTC.

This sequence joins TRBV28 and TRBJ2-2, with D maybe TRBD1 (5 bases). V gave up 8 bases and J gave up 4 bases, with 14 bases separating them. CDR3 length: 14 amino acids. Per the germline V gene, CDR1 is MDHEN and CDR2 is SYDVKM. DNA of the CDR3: TGTGCCAGCCACCACATGGGGCGCACCGGGGAGCTGTTTTTT. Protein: CASHHMGRTGELFF.

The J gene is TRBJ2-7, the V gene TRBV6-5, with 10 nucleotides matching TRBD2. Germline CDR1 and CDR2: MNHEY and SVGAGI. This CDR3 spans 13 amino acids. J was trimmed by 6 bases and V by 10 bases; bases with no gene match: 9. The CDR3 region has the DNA TGTGCCATCACGGGACTAGCGCAATGCGAGCAGTACTTC. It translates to CAITGLAQCEQYF.

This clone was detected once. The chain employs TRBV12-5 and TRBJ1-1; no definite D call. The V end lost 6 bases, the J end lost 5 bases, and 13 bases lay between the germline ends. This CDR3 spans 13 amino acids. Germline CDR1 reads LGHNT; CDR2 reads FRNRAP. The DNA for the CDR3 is TGTGCTAGTGGCTCCAATCGGGGAACTGAAGCTTTCTTT. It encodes CASGSNRGTEAFF.

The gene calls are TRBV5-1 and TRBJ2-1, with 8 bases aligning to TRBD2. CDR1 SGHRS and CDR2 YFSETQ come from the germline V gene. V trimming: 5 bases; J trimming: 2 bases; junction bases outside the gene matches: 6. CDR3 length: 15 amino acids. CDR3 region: CASSTRGGPYNEQFF. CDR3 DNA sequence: TGCGCCAGCAGTACCCGGGGGGGCCCCTACAATGAGCAGTTCTTC. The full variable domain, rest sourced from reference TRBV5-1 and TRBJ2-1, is KAGVTQTPRYLIKTRGQQVTLSCSPISGHRSVSWYQQTPGQGLQFLFEYFSETQRNKGNFPGRFSGRQFSNSRSEMNVSTLELGDSALYLCASSTRGGPYNEQFFGPGTRLTVL.

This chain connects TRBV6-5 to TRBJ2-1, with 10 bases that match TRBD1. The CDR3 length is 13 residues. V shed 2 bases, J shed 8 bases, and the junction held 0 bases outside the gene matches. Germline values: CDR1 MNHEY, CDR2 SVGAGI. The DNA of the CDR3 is TGTGCCAGCAGTTACGGGACAGGGGATGAGCAGTTCTTC. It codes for CASSYGTGDEQFF.

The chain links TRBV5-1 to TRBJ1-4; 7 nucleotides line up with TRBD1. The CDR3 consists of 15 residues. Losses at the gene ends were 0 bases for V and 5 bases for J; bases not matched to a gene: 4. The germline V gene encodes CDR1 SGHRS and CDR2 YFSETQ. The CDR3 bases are TGCGCCAGCAGCTTGGTAGTAGGGGGCAATGAAAAACTGTTTTTT. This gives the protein CASSLVVGGNEKLFF.

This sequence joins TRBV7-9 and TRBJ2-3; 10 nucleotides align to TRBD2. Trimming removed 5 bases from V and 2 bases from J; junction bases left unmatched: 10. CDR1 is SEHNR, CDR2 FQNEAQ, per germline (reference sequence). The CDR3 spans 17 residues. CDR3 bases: TGTGCCAGCAGCACTATTCTAGCGGGAGCTTACACAGATACGCAGTATTTT. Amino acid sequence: CASSTILAGAYTDTQYF.